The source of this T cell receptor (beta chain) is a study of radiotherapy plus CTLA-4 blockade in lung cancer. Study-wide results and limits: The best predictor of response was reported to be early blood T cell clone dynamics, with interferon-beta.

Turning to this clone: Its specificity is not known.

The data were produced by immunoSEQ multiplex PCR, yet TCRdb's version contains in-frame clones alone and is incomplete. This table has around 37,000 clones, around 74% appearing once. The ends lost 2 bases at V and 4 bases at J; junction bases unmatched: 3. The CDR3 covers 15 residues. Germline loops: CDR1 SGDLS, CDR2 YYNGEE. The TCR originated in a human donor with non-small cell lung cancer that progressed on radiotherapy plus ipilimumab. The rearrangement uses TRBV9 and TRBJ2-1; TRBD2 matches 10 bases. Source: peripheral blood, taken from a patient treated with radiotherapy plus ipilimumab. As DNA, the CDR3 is TGTGCCAGCAGCGTCACTAGCGGGACTTACAATGAGCAGTTCTTC. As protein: CASSVTSGTYNEQFF. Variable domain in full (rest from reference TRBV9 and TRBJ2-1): DSGVTQTPKHLITATGQRVTLRCSPRSGDLSVYWYQQSLDQGLQFLIQYYNGEERAKGNILERFSAQQFPDLHSELNLSSLELGDSALYFCASSVTSGTYNEQFFGPGTRLTVL.